This T cell receptor beta chain appears in the sequencing data of a study of blood T cell repertoires in COVID-19. Study as a whole: The United States, Italy and Spain were the sources of the acute and convalescent COVID-19 samples.

The method was immunoSEQ multiplex PCR; TCRdb's version includes in-frame clones alone and lacks a portion of them. The sample gives 150,000 to 200,000 clones, roughly 89% of which show up once; 0.62% is in the top ten. The V gene's germline CDR1 is SGHAT and CDR2 FQDESV (reference sequence). This CDR3 has 15 residues. The ends were cut back, 2 bases at V and 6 bases at J, with 11 bases in the middle. Sequencing was done on a sample of peripheral blood. The V gene is TRBV11-1, the J gene TRBJ1-6, with D possibly matching TRBD1 (5 bases). The receptor comes from a middle-aged man with acute or convalescent COVID-19. In nucleotides, the CDR3 is TGTGCCAGCAGCTTAAGGCTGACAGCTAATTCACCCCTCCACTTT. It translates to CASSLRLTANSPLHF.